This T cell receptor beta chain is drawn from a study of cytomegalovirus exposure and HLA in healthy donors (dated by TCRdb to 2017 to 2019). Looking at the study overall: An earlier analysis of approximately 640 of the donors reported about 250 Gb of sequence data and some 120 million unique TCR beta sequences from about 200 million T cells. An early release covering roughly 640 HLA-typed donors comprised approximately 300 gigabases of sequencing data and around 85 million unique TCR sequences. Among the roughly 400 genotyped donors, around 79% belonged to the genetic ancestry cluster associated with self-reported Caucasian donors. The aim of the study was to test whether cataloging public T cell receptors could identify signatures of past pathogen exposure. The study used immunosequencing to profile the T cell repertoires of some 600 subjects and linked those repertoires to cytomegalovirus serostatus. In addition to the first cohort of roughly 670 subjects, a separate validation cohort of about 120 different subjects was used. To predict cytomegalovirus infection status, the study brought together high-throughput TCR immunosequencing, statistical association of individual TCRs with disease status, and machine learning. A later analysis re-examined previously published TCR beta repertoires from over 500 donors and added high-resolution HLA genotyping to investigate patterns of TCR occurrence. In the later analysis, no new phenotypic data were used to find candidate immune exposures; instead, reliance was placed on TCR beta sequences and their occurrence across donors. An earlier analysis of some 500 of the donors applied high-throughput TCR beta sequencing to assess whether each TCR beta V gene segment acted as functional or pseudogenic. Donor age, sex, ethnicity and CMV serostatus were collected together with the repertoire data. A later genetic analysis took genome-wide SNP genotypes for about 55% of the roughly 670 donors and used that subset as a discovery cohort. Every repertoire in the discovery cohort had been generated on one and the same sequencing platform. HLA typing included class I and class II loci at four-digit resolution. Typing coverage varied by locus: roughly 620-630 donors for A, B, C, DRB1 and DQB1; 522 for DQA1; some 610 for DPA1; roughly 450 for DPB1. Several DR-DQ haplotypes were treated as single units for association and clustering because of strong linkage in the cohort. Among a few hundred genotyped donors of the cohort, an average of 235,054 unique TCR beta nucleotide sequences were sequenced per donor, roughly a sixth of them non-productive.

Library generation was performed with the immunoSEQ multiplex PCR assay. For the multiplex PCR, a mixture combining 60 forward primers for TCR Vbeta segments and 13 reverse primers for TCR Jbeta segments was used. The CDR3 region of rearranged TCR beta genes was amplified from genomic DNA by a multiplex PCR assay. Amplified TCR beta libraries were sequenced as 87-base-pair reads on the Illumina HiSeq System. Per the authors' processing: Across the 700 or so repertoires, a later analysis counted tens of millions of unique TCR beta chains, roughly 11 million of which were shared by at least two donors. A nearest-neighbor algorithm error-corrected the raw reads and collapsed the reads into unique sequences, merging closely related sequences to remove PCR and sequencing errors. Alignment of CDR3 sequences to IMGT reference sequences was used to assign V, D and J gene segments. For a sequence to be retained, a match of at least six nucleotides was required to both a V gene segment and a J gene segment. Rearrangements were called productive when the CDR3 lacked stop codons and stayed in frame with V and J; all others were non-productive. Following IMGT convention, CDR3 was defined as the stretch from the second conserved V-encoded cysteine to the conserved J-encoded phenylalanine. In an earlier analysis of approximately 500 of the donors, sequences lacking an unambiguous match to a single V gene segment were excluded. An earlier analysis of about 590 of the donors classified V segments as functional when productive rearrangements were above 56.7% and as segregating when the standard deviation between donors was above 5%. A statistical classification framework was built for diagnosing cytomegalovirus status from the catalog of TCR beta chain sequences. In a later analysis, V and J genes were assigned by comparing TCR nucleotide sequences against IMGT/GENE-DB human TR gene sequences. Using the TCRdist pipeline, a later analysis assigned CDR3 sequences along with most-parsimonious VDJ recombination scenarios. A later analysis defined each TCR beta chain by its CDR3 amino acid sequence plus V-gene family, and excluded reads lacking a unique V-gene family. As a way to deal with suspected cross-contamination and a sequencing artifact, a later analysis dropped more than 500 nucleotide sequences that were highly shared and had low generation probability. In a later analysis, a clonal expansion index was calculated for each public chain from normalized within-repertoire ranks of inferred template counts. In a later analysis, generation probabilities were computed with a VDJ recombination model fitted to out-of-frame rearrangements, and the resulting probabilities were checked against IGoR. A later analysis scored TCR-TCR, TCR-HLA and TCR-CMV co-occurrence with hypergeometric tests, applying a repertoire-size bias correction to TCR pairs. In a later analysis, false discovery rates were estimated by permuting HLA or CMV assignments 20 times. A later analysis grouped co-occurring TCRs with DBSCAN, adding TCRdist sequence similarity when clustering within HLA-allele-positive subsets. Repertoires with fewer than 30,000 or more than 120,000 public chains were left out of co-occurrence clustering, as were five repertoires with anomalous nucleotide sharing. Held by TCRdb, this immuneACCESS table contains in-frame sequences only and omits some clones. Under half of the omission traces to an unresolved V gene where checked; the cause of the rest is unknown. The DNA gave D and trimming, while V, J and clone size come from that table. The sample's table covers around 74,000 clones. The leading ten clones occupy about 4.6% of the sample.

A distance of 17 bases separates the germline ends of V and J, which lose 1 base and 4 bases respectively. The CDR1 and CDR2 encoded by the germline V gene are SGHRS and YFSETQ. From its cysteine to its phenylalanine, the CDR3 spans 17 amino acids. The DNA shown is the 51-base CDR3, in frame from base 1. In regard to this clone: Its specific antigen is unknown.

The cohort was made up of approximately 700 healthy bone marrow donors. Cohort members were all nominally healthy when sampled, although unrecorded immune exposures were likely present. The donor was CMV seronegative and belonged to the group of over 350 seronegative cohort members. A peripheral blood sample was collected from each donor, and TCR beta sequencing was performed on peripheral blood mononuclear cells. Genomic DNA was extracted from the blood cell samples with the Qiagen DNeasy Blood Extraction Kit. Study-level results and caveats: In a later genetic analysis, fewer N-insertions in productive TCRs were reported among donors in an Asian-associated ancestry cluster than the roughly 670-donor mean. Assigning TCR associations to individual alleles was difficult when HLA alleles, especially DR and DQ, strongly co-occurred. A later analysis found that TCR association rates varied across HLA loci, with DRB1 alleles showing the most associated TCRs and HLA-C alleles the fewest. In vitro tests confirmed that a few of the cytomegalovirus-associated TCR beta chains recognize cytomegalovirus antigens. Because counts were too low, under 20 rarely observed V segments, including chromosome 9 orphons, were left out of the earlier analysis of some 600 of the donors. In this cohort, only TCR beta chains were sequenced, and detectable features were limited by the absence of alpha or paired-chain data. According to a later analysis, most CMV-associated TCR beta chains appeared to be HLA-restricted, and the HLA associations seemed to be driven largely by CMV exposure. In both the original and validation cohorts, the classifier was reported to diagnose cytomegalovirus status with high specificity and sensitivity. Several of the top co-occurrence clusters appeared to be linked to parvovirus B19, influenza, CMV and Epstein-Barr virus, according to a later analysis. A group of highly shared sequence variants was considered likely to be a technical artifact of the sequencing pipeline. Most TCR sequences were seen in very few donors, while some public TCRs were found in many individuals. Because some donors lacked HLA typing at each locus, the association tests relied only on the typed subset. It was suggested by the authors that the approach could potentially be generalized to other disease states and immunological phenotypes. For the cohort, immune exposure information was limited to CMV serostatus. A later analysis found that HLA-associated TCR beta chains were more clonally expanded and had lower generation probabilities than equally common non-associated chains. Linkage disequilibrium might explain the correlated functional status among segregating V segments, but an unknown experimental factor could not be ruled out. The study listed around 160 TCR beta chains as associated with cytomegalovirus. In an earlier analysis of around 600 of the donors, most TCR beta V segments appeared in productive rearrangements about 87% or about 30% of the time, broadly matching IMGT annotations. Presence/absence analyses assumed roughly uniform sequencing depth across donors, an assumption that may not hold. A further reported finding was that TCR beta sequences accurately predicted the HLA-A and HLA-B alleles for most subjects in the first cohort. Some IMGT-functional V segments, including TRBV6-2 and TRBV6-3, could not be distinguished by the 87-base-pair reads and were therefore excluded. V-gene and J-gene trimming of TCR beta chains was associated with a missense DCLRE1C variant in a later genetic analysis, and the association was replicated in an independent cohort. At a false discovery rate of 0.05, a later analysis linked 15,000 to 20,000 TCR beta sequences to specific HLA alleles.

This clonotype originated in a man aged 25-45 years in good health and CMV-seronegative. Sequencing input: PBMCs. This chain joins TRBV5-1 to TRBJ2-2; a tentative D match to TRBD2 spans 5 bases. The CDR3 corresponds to CASSLLIVGSATGELFF. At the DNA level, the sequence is TGCGCCAGCAGCTTGCTTATAGTGGGTAGCGCCACCGGGGAGCTGTTTTTT.